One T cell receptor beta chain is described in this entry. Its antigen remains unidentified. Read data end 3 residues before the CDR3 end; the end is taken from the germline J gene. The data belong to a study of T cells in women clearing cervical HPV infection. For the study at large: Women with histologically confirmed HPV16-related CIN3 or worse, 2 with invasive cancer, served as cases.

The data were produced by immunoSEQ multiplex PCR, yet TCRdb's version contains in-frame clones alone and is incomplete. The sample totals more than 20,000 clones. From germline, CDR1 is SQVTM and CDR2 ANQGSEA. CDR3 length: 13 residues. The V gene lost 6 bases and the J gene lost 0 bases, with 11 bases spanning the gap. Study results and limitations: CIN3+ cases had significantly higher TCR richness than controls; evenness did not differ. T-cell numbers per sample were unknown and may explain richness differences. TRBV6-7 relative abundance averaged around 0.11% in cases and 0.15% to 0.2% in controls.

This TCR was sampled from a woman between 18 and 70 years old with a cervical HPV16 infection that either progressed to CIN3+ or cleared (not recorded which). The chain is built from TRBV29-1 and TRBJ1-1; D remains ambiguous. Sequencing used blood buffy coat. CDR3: CSVASTVNTEAFF. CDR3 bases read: TGCAGCGTAGCCAGCACAGTGAACACTGAA.